This record covers a single T cell receptor beta chain. No antigen is known for it. Base qualities are missing; no much larger clone stands one base away. V is reduced by 6 bases and J by 0 bases, leaving a spacing of 14 bases between them. The CDR3 runs 15 amino acids, cysteine and phenylalanine included. Solely the CDR3 DNA is kept, with 45 bases framed from the first base. CDR1 MNHEY and CDR2 SVGAGI were looked up in the germline V gene. TCRbeta CDR3 regions were amplified from genomic DNA using the immunoSEQ Assay, a bias-controlled multiplex PCR. The paper's processing steps were these. Nucleated cell counts per sample were estimated from amplification of reference gene primers within the assay. To quantify the absolute abundance of each unique TCRbeta CDR3 rearrangement, sequence reads were collapsed and filtered. For each sample, productive Simpson clonality was calculated by taking the square root of Simpson's diversity index across productive rearrangements. This is the immuneACCESS table as TCRdb keeps it, with only in-frame sequences that have V and J called. A part of the clones is gone; compared with another copy, unresolved V genes explain less than half, and the rest is unexplained. The V and J calls and clone size are taken from that table; D and trimming were inferred from the DNA. In all, the sample holds roughly 300,000 clones, and 90% of those were seen once. 1.1% of the sample belongs to the ten largest clones.

This entry belongs to a study of blood T cell repertoires in COVID-19 (TCRdb year 2020). General notes on the study: Samples from collaborators originated in the United States, Italy and Spain and spanned both the acute and convalescent phases of COVID-19. The prospective study material was composed of cDNA or gDNA derived from T cells, B-cell-depleted T cells, or PBMCs. The sample metadata nearly always contained a de-identified subject ID, COVID-19 status, age in years and sex. Samples came from the ongoing ImmuneRACE study (first 160 participants) plus 1,254 subjects from 6 global collaborators. The dataset comprised deeply sampled blood TCRbeta repertoires from subjects exposed to, actively infected with, or recovered from COVID-19. HLA class I and class II types, where available, came from metadata supplied by the sample provider rather than from assay-based typing. The repertoires were released in a freely available public database intended as a resource for research on the immune response to SARS-CoV-2. What the research found in general, with its limitations: How much clinical and demographic metadata was included differed by source and by participant, and the metadata was provided uncurated.

Enrolling through a virtual design, the prospective study's participants ranged in age from roughly 18 to 95 years and lived across 24 United States geographic areas. In the prospective study, cohorts were assigned on the basis of participant-reported clinical history obtained from a screening survey and a study questionnaire. Recovered participants in ImmuneRACE Cohort 3 were defined as having two consecutive negative NP/OP PCR tests, clearance from a healthcare professional, or resolution of symptoms. Mobile phlebotomists in the prospective study collected whole blood, serum and a nasopharyngeal or oropharyngeal swab from every participant. Additional blood draws and questionnaires over an approximately two-month period could optionally be provided by prospective study participants. Blood samples from the prospective study were shipped frozen or at room temperature prior to DNA extraction.

This chain is built from TRBV6-5 and TRBJ1-1; the D gene is perhaps TRBD1, from 5 matching bases. Material: PBMCs or T cells enriched from blood (not recorded which). The sequence derives from a woman in her twenties or thirties who had recovered from COVID-19. The CDR3 region has the sequence CASSALGQVNTEAFF. The sequenced DNA is TGTGCCAGCAGCGCCCTCGGACAAGTGAACACTGAAGCTTTCTTT.